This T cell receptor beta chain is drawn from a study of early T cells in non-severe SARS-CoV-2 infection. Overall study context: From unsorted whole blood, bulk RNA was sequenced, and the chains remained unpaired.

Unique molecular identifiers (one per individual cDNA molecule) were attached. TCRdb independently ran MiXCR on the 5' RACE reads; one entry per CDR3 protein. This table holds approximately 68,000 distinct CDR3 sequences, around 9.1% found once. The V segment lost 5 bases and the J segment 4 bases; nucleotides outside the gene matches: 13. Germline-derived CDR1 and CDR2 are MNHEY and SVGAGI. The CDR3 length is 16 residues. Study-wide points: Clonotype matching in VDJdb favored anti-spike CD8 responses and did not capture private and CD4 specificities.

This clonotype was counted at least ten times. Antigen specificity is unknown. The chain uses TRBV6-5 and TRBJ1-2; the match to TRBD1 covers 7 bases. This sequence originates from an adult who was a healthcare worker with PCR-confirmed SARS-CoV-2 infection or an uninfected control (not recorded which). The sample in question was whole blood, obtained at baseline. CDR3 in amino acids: CASSRQGKTLLYGYTF. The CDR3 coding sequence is TGTGCCAGCAGTCGACAGGGAAAGACTCTCCTCTATGGCTACACCTTC.